These T cell receptor beta chains were read from a single sample in a study of Ad26.COV2.S vaccination and SARS-CoV-2 variants. Sequenced by immunoSEQ multiplex PCR; TCRdb stores in-frame clones only, minus some. The sample carries roughly 380,000 clones, 85% to 90% recorded once. The material was peripheral blood, obtained in a trial of Ad26.COV2.S vaccine versus placebo. These receptors all come from a person aged 18-60 years who received the Ad26.COV2.S COVID-19 vaccine or a placebo. The CDR3 runs from the conserved cysteine through the conserved F or W. Each record gives: V gene, clone size, D gene, J gene, CDR3 protein, CDR3 DNA. The D gene is left open where the match is weak. Only part of the rows carry a size: once, few, many, or a class if the clone is expanded.

TRBV4-3	NA	NA	TRBJ1-3	CASSYQNSGNTIYF	TGCGCCAGCAGCTACCAAAACTCTGGAAACACCATATATTTT
TRBV7-2	NA	NA	TRBJ1-1	CASSLFASLNTEAFF	TGTGCCAGCAGCTTATTTGCATCCTTGAACACTGAAGCTTTCTTT
TRBV9	NA	TRBD2	TRBJ2-5	CASSPAGGPETQYF	TGTGCCAGCAGCCCCGCGGGGGGGCCAGAGACCCAGTACTTC
TRBV11-2	NA	NA	TRBJ2-7	CASSVRQLYEQYF	TGTGCCAGCAGCGTGAGACAGCTCTACGAGCAGTACTTC
TRBV4-3	NA	NA	TRBJ2-5	CASSQRRGGETQYF	TGCGCCAGCAGCCAACGCAGGGGGGGGGAGACCCAGTACTTC
TRBV4-1	NA	TRBD1	TRBJ2-1	CASSQDGTGGDEQFF	TGCGCCAGCAGCCAAGATGGGACAGGGGGGGATGAGCAGTTCTTC
TRBV5-1	few	NA	TRBJ2-7	CASSFDRLFYEQYF	TGCGCCAGCAGCTTCGACAGATTATTCTACGAGCAGTACTTC
TRBV4-1	NA	TRBD2	TRBJ2-2	CASSHISGGAFGELFF	TGCGCCAGCAGCCACATTAGCGGGGGGGCCTTTGGGGAGCTGTTTTTT
TRBV10-3	NA	TRBD1	TRBJ2-3	CATGQGGRDTDTQYF	TGTGCCACAGGACAGGGCGGTAGAGACACAGATACGCAGTATTTT
TRBV5-1	NA	TRBD2	TRBJ2-5	CASSLEVAGGGDQYF	TGCGCCAGCAGCTTGGAGGTAGCGGGGGGCGGTGACCAGTACTTC
TRBV19	NA	NA	TRBJ1-2	CASSWFSGETNYGYTF	TGTGCCAGTAGTTGGTTCTCGGGGGAGACTAACTATGGCTACACCTTC
TRBV19	NA	TRBD1	TRBJ2-7	CASSLRGREGYEQYF	TGTGCCAGTAGTCTCAGGGGGCGGGAAGGCTACGAGCAGTACTTC
TRBV5-6	NA	NA	TRBJ2-1	CASSQILNEQFF	TGTGCCAGCAGCCAGATCCTAAATGAGCAGTTCTTC
TRBV4-3	few	NA	TRBJ1-6	CASSQDFGGEGLTHPTNSPLHF	TGCGCCAGCAGCCAAGATTTCGGAGGTGAGGGATTGACGCACCCAACTAATTCACCCCTCCACTTT
TRBV4-2	NA	TRBD2	TRBJ2-2	CASSQGTSGGADTGELFF	TGTGCCAGCAGCCAAGGGACTAGCGGGGGGGCGGACACCGGGGAGCTGTTTTTT
TRBV27	NA	NA	TRBJ2-1	CASSPPGRSSYNEQFF	TGTGCCAGCAGTCCCCCGGGACGGAGCTCCTACAATGAGCAGTTCTTC